This TCR beta chain is drawn from a study of blood T cell repertoires in COVID-19. Study summary: Some COVID-19 samples were acute and others convalescent; all came from the United States, Italy and Spain. PBMCs, B-cell-depleted T cells, or T cells were the source of the cDNA or gDNA that made up the material.

In the study's own analysis: The assay estimated nucleated cells by amplifying reference gene primers. Some clones are missing from TCRdb's copy, which holds only in-frame ones; the method was immunoSEQ multiplex PCR. Clone size and V and J calls were adopted from that table, with D and trimming inferred from the DNA. The table includes roughly 250,000 clones, approximately 83% detected once. This CDR3 contains 16 residues. Germline loops: CDR1 MDHEN, CDR2 SYDVKM. Trimming pared 2 bases from V and 6 bases from J, leaving 17 bases between. The sample consisted of peripheral blood. The chain employs TRBV28 and TRBJ1-5; D is undetermined. This receptor was obtained from a human donor in a cohort sampled during active COVID-19. This chain's CDR3 is CASSLPLPAGGQPQHF. The CDR3 nucleotides are TGTGCCAGCAGTTTACCCCTCCCCGCGGGAGGTCAGCCCCAGCATTTT.